Below, 17 T cell receptor beta chains from the same sample are listed, as sequenced in a study of regulatory T cells in long-lasting Graves disease. Noted time point: newly diagnosed GD, antithyroid drugs for less than 3 months. Extracted RNA from PBMCs served as the source of the TCR library. Library construction for TCR beta used iRepertoire HTBI primers and Arm-PCR of CDR3 regions. From the multiplex PCR reads, TCRdb called clonotypes with MiXCR, one entry per CDR3 protein. The sample consists of more than 350,000 distinct CDR3 sequences, about 15% of them appearing once. This sample also appeared in a second study, on T cells in Graves' hyperthyroidism and ophthalmopathy.

Sample: peripheral blood mononuclear cells (PBMCs), taken at new diagnosis, from a patient treated with antithyroid drugs. All receptors come from a woman in her twenties or thirties with Graves disease.

V and J are TRBV10-1 and TRBJ2-1; D not certain. Trimming left V 4 bases short and J 5 bases short, with 12 bases between. CDR3 size: 14 residues. The germline CDR1 and CDR2 sequences are WNHNN and SYGVQD (reference sequence). CDR3 in DNA: TGCGCCAGCAGTGTAACAGTTGCGAACAATGAGCAGTTCTTC. This gives the protein CASSVTVANNEQFF.

This clonotype occurred many times. The genes are TRBV5-5 and TRBJ1-1; the D gene is possibly TRBD1 (5 bases). V was trimmed by 4 bases and J by 5 bases, leaving 15 bases between them. The germline V gene has CDR1 SGHKS and CDR2 YYEKEE (reference sequence). The CDR3 has 14 amino acids. CDR3 amino acids: CASSESGPGTEAFF. CDR3 sequence (DNA): TGTGCCAGCAGCGAATCGGGGCCAGGTACTGAAGCTTTCTTT.

This clonotype was counted only a few times. The chain has TRBV20-1 and TRBJ2-3; D is undetermined. V was clipped by 1 base and J by 13 bases, with 24 bases between them. The CDR3 contains 15 residues. CDR1 is DFQATT, CDR2 SNEGSKA, per germline (reference sequence). The CDR3 DNA is TGCAGTGCTAGAGTCGCTACCCCGCTTACCCTGACTGAGTATTTT. This gives the protein CSARVATPLTLTEYF.

This clonotype came up a few times. V usage is TRBV4-1 and J usage is TRBJ2-7; D is uncertain. The CDR3 sequence is 15 residues long. Trimming removed 3 bases from V and 2 bases from J, with 14 bases in between. Germline V gives CDR1 MGHRA, CDR2 YSYEKL. CDR3 nucleotides: TGCGCCAGCAGCCACGCAACTCTCCCGACCTACGAGCAGTACTTC. Translating gives CASSHATLPTYEQYF.

The rearrangement links TRBV5-1 to TRBJ2-7; D may be TRBD2 (8 bases). Germline V lookup: CDR1 SGHRS, CDR2 YFSETQ. The CDR3 runs 13 residues. The germline V and J ends were trimmed by 5 bases and 4 bases, with 13 bases remaining between them. The CDR3 DNA reads TGCGCCAGCAGGGTAGCGGGACAGTACGAGCAGTACTTC. It codes for CASRVAGQYEQYF.

V usage is TRBV16 and J usage is TRBJ2-5; D is uncertain. Per germline, CDR1 KGHSY and CDR2 FQNENV. Trimming stripped 0 bases from V and 3 bases from J, with 8 bases between. The CDR3 loop spans 14 amino acids. The CDR3 DNA reads TGTGCCAGCAGCCAATCCACACCGAAAGAGACCCAGTACTTC. It translates to CASSQSTPKETQYF.

This clonotype was seen at least ten times. The junction departs from germline at one end; a sequencing error may be responsible. This chain uses TRBV12-3 or TRBV12-4 with TRBJ1-2, with D perhaps TRBD1 (6 bases). The CDR3 has 15 residues. The CDR3 DNA is TGTGCCAGCAGCTTAGGGGGGGGGGCTAACTATGGCTACACCTTC. Amino acid sequence: CASSLGGGANYGYTF.

This clonotype has a handful of counts. The chain has TRBV29-1 and TRBJ2-7, with D perhaps TRBD2 (5 bases). Trimming shortened V by 8 bases and J by 5 bases, and 19 bases separated the two germline ends. This CDR3 region has 13 residues. CDR1 SQVTM and CDR2 ANQGSEA come from the germline V gene. DNA for the CDR3: TGCAGCTACTCCGGGGTGACTCCTGACGAGCAGTACTTC. Amino acids: CSYSGVTPDEQYF.

This clonotype was seen ten or more times. The chain links TRBV5-4 to TRBJ2-1; 14 nucleotides match TRBD2. J lost 4 bases, V lost 5 bases, and 14 bases had no gene match. The length of the CDR3 is 19 residues. CDR1 SGHNT and CDR2 YYREEE come from the germline V gene (reference sequence). CDR3 loop: CASRTGGTGLAGGYNEQFF. The CDR3, as DNA: TGTGCCAGCAGAACGGGGGGGACCGGACTAGCGGGGGGATACAATGAGCAGTTCTTC.

The V gene is TRBV25-1, the J gene TRBJ2-6; D possibly corresponds to TRBD2 (7 bases). Germline lookup yields CDR1 MGHDK and CDR2 SYGVNS. The CDR3 is made up of 15 amino acids. V lost 7 bases and J lost 2, with 12 bases in between. The CDR3 protein is CASTKGGTGANVLTF. The CDR3 nucleotides read TGTGCCAGCACCAAGGGGGGGACTGGGGCCAACGTCCTGACTTTC.

The chain employs TRBV20-1 and TRBJ1-1; maybe TRBD1 (6 bases). This CDR3 has 14 residues. Germline V CDR1 and CDR2: DFQATT, SNEGSKA (reference sequence). The ends were cut back, 3 bases at V and 4 bases at J, with 15 bases in the middle. CDR3 in amino acids: CSARVQGGSTEAFF. CDR3 nucleotides: TGCAGTGCTAGGGTACAGGGAGGTAGCACTGAAGCTTTCTTT.

The J gene is TRBJ2-1, the V gene TRBV11-1, with 11 bases lining up with TRBD1. V lost 5 bases and J lost 8; bases outside the gene matches: 5. Germline CDR1 is SGHAT and CDR2 is FQDESV (reference sequence). The CDR3 length is 14 residues. CDR3 sequence reads: CASSRTGGQHEQFF. In nucleotides, the CDR3 is TGTGCCAGCAGCCGGACAGGGGGCCAACATGAGCAGTTCTTC.

The genes are TRBV28 and TRBJ2-7; D gene ambiguous. V was trimmed by 5 bases and J by 5 bases, leaving 19 bases between them. The CDR3 extends over 15 amino acids. The germline CDR1 and CDR2 sequences are MDHEN and SYDVKM. The CDR3 nucleotides read TGTGCCAGCAGTCCCTCAGACCCGGGTATGAACGAGCAGTACTTC. It codes for CASSPSDPGMNEQYF.

This clonotype was counted ten times or more. V usage is TRBV2 and J usage is TRBJ2-5; 13 nucleotides align to TRBD2. This CDR3 has 16 residues. Germline V gene lookup returns CDR1 SNHLY and CDR2 FYNNEI. The V segment lost 3 bases and the J segment 7 bases; nucleotides outside the gene matches: 8. The CDR3 here is CASSDGTSGNRGTQYF. The CDR3 region has the DNA TGTGCCAGCAGTGATGGGACTAGCGGGAACCGCGGGACCCAGTACTTC.

In its sample, this clonotype was seen many times. This chain connects TRBV10-3 to TRBJ2-3, with D possibly matching TRBD1 (6 bases). V was cut by 0 bases and J by 0 bases, with 10 bases left in between. The CDR3 sequence is 16 residues long. Germline V CDR1 and CDR2: ENHRY, SYGVKD. The CDR3 loop reads CAISESGTPSTDTQYF. The CDR3 DNA reads TGTGCCATCAGTGAGTCGGGGACACCTAGCACAGATACGCAGTATTTT.

This clonotype occurred many times. The V call is TRBV11-2, the J call TRBJ2-1; D is possibly TRBD2 (6 bases). V dropped 6 bases and J dropped 1 base, with 16 bases sitting between them. Germline V gene lookup returns CDR1 SGHAT and CDR2 FQNNGV. The CDR3 is 16 residues long. CDR3 protein: CASSSLRLASYNEQFF. In DNA form, the CDR3 reads TGTGCCAGCAGTTCCCTGAGGCTAGCGTCCTACAATGAGCAGTTCTTC.

Only a few counts were recorded for this clonotype. The V and J genes are TRBV18 and TRBJ2-6; D unclear. This CDR3 has 14 residues. Per germline, CDR1 KGHSH and CDR2 LQKENI. Deletions cut 2 bases from V and 4 bases from J, with 6 bases between. For the CDR3, the DNA is TGTGCCAGCTCACCAGGGGTGGGGGCCAACGTCCTGACTTTC. Protein: CASSPGVGANVLTF.